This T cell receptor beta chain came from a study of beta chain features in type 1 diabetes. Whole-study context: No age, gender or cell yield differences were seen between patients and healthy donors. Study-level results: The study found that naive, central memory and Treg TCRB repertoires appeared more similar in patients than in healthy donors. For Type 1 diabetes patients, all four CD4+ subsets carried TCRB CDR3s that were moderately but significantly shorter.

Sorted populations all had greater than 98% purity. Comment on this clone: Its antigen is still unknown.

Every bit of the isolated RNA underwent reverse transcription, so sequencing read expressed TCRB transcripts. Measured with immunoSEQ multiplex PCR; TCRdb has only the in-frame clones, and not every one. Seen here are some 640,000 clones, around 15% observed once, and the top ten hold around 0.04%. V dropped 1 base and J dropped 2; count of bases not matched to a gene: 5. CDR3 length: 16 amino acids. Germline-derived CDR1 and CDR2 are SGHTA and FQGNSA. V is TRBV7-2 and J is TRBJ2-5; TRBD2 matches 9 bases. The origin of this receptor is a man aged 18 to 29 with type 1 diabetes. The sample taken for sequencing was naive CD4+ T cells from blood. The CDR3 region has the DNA TGTGCCAGCAGCTTAGGACTAGCGGCTCCTCAAGAGACCCAGTACTTC. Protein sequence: CASSLGLAAPQETQYF.